At least ten counts were recorded for the clone carrying this T cell receptor (beta chain). Its matching antigen is unknown. The data are from a study of T-cell reconstitution after alpha-beta-depleted transplantation in children. Notes on the study in general: At day 60, the high TCRbeta diversity found in some patients originated from recipient T cells and thymic progenitors that had survived. The main origin of T-cell counts and diversity one year after transplant was newly produced T cells. By about two months after transplant, alpha-beta T cells reportedly arose from several hundred graft clones that had expanded.

Germline-derived CDR1 and CDR2 are SGHRS and YFSETQ. This CDR3 spans 14 amino acids. V gave up 2 bases and J gave up 6 bases, with 11 bases separating them. Unique molecular identifiers were used to barcode this TCRbeta library. Via MiXCR, TCRdb re-called the PCR reads, giving one row per CDR3 protein. The profile shows 250,000 to 300,000 distinct CDR3 sequences, 6.5% to 9% of them singletons. This specimen consisted of peripheral blood, obtained 360 days after TCRalphabeta/CD19-depleted stem cell transplant. This receptor was identified in a female patient aged 2 to 10 who had a stem cell transplant for Fanconi anemia, so the T cells may come from the graft donor. The chain is built from TRBV5-1 and TRBJ2-2, with D perhaps TRBD1 (5 bases). The CDR3 sequence: CASSFGQGPGELFF. The DNA of the CDR3 is TGCGCCAGCAGCTTTGGGCAGGGTCCCGGGGAGCTGTTTTTT.